A selection of T cell receptor beta chains follows, all from one sample in a study of blood T cell repertoires in COVID-19. Produced via immunoSEQ multiplex PCR; TCRdb's table is partial and in-frame only. The table lists around 160,000 clones, 65% to 85% of them singletons. Specimen: PBMCs or T cells enriched from blood (not recorded which). These receptors all come from a woman aged 55-70 years who had recovered from COVID-19. CDR3s include the opening cysteine and the closing phenylalanine or tryptophan. The D gene is left open where the match is weak. Some rows have no size entry. The others give once, few or many, or a class for an expanded clone.

D gene | clone size | J gene | V gene | CDR3 DNA | CDR3 protein
- | - | TRBJ1-2 | TRBV3-1/TRBV3-2 | TGTGCCAGCAGCCAACTAACGCGTGGCTACACCTTC | CASSQLTRGYTF
TRBD1 | few | TRBJ1-1 | TRBV25-1 | TGTGCCAGCAGCCGTCCCGGGACAGGGGACACTGAAGCTTTCTTT | CASSRPGTGDTEAFF
TRBD1 | - | TRBJ1-1 | TRBV30 | TGTGCCTGGAGTACAGACAGGGGAGGCGTAGCTTTCTTT | CAWSTDRGGVAFF
- | - | TRBJ2-1 | TRBV6-5 | TGTGCCAGCAGTTACGGAGCGTCCTACAATGAGCAGTTCTTC | CASSYGASYNEQFF
- | - | TRBJ1-5 | TRBV6-5 | TGTGCCAGCACCCTGGACAGTTATAATCAGCCCCAGCATTTT | CASTLDSYNQPQHF
- | - | TRBJ1-2 | TRBV5-1 | TGCGCCAGCAGTTCCGAGGGCAGGGGCTATGGCTACACCTTC | CASSSEGRGYGYTF
- | - | TRBJ1-1 | TRBV10-2 | TGCGCCAGCAGTGTATTGGGCAGCTCGGCTTTCTTT | CASSVLGSSAFF
- | - | TRBJ2-7 | TRBV20-1 | TGCAGTGCTAGTTTCAGCGAGCAGTACTTC | CSASFSEQYF
- | - | TRBJ1-1 | TRBV7-6 | TGTGCCAGCAGCTTAGCGTCGGGACAGAACACTGAAGCTTTCTTT | CASSLASGQNTEAFF
- | - | TRBJ2-1 | TRBV5-1 | TGCGCCAGCAGCTTGACGGGGGCTGGCGGGGGTAAGCAGTTCTTC | CASSLTGAGGGKQFF